The source of this T cell receptor beta chain is a study of CD8 T cells in ankylosing spondylitis. The germline V gene encodes CDR1 LGHNA and CDR2 YNFKEQ. Trimming left V 4 bases short and J 7 bases short, with 11 bases between. The CDR3 sequence is 13 residues long. Libraries for TCR beta were made by quantitative 5'-RACE with molecular barcodes. TCRdb processed the 5' RACE reads anew with MiXCR; each CDR3 protein has one entry. Of 150,000 to 250,000 distinct CDR3 sequences detected, over 10% appear once; the ten largest clones hold about 17%. A few counts support this clonotype. This TCR was sampled from a male donor with ankylosing spondylitis or in good health (not recorded which). J is TRBJ2-1 and V is TRBV4-2; the D is unclear. The sequenced sample was blood, either unsorted or a sorted T cell fraction (not recorded which). CDR3 region: CASSRPVTNEQFF. In nucleotides, the CDR3 is TGTGCCAGCAGCCGGCCCGTCACAAATGAGCAGTTCTTC.